These 30 T cell receptor beta chains were sequenced from one sample in a study of graft-versus-host responses after intestinal transplantation. Assay used: immunoSEQ multiplex PCR; TCRdb lists only in-frame clones, some missing. This sample has 45,000 to 65,000 clones, with 90% to 95% found just once. Which antigens these TCRs recognize remains unknown. Sample: unstimulated CD4+ T cells sorted from spleen or lymph node cells, taken before transplant. These receptors came from a human donor who was the organ donor for an intestinal transplant.

The V and J genes are TRBV6-5 and TRBJ2-7, with D unresolved. CDR1 MNHEY and CDR2 SVGAGI come from the germline V gene. The CDR3 extends over 13 amino acids. V was pared by 8 bases and J by 3 bases, with 14 bases between. CDR3 amino acids: CASSSRSGYEQYF. In DNA form, the CDR3 reads TGTGCCAGCTCCTCCCGAAGTGGCTACGAGCAGTACTTC.

V gene TRBV4-1 combines with J gene TRBJ2-5, with 8 bases aligning to TRBD1. The trim removed 4 bases at V and 5 bases at J, leaving 9 bases unmatched. The CDR3 extends over 15 amino acids. Germline V gives CDR1 MGHRA, CDR2 YSYEKL. The CDR3 DNA is TGCGCCAGCAGCCCCTTGGACAGGGACGGCGAGACCCAGTACTTC. It codes for CASSPLDRDGETQYF.

V gene TRBV5-4 combines with J gene TRBJ1-2; 7 nucleotides align to TRBD1. V was pared by 0 bases and J by 5 bases, with 7 bases of the junction left unmatched. Germline CDR1 SGHNT, CDR2 YYREEE (reference sequence). The CDR3 has 15 residues. In DNA form, the CDR3 reads TGTGCCAGCAGCTTGGGACAGGGAGGATGGTATGGCTACACCTTC. Translating it yields CASSLGQGGWYGYTF.

This rearrangement joins TRBV5-1 to TRBJ2-7; TRBD2 agrees at 15 bases. This CDR3 is built from 15 residues. The J segment lost 8 bases and the V segment lost 3 bases, leaving 6 bases of the junction unmatched. Germline V gene data show CDR1 as SGHRS and CDR2 as YFSETQ. The CDR3 region is CASSSPGLAGGKQYF. DNA of the CDR3: TGCGCCAGCAGCTCCCCGGGACTAGCGGGGGGTAAGCAGTACTTC.

This chain joins TRBV21-1 and TRBJ1-1; TRBD1, the table's D call, was not compared with the DNA. TRBV21-1 is annotated as a pseudogene. The CDR3 extends over 18 amino acids. In DNA form, the CDR3 reads TGTGCCAGCAGCAAAAAGAGGGGAGGCAGGGGGCGTGCCGCTGAAGCTTTCTTT. This codes for CASSKKRGGRGRAAEAFF.

The V call is TRBV10-3, the J call TRBJ1-6; no clear D gene. The CDR3 is 13 amino acids. Between the trimmed V and J ends, which lost 7 bases and 2 bases, there was a span of 6 bases. Germline CDR1 is ENHRY and CDR2 is SYGVKD. CDR3 residues: CAITATYNSPLHF. The CDR3 bases are TGTGCCATCACGGCAACCTATAATTCACCCCTCCACTTT.

The chain carries TRBV7-9 and TRBJ1-5; 12 nucleotides match TRBD1. This CDR3 is built from 16 residues. Trimming cost V 7 bases and J 7 bases; bases outside gene matches: 11. Germline loops: CDR1 SEHNR, CDR2 FQNEAQ (reference sequence). CDR3 sequence reads: CASKPSGTGGRQPQHF. For the CDR3, the DNA is TGTGCCAGCAAACCCTCCGGGACAGGGGGCAGGCAGCCCCAGCATTTT.

On this clone itself: At one end, the junction sequence differs from germline, possibly due to a read error. The rearrangement joins TRBV20-1 to TRBJ2-7, with 9 nucleotides matching TRBD2. Germline V gene lookup returns CDR1 DFQATT and CDR2 SNEGSKA (reference sequence). The CDR3 consists of 11 residues. The CDR3 is CSASAGGAVHF. Here the CDR3 DNA reads TGCAGTGCTAGCGCGGGGGGGGCCGTTCACTTC.

The CDR3 DNA reads as TGTGCCAGCAGCCAAGGGGTAGCCGAACAGCTTAATGAAAAACTGTTTTTT. Translation gives CASSQGVAEQLNEKLFF. This rearrangement joins TRBV4-2 to TRBJ1-4, with D unresolved. Trimming stripped 1 base from V and 4 bases from J, with 16 bases between. The CDR3 totals 17 residues. Germline assignment: CDR1 LGHNA and CDR2 YNFKEQ.

The rearrangement joins TRBV5-4 to TRBJ2-3; the match to TRBD2 covers 7 bases. This CDR3 has 16 residues. J lost 1 base, V lost 0 bases, and 5 bases had no gene match. The germline CDR1 and CDR2 sequences are SGHNT and YYREEE (reference sequence). CDR3: CASSLGSAGGTDTQYF. CDR3 DNA: TGTGCCAGCAGCTTGGGCTCCGCGGGGGGCACAGATACGCAGTATTTT.

V is TRBV5-1 and J is TRBJ2-7; TRBD1 or TRBD2 may be the D gene (5 bases each). Trimming removed 3 bases at V and 1 base at J, with 14 bases between. The CDR3 is made up of 15 amino acids. Germline V gives CDR1 SGHRS, CDR2 YFSETQ. CDR3 DNA: TGCGCCAGCAGCTACGGGACGGGTAATTCCTACGAGCAGTACTTC. Translating gives CASSYGTGNSYEQYF. The full variable domain, rest sourced from reference TRBV5-1 and TRBJ2-7, is KAGVTQTPRYLIKTRGQQVTLSCSPISGHRSVSWYQQTPGQGLQFLFEYFSETQRNKGNFPGRFSGRQFSNSRSEMNVSTLELGDSALYLCASSYGTGNSYEQYFGPGTRLTVT.

The gene calls are TRBV6-4 and TRBJ2-7; no clear D gene. CDR3 size: 13 residues. Germline values: CDR1 MRHNA, CDR2 SNTAGT. V gave up 0 bases and J gave up 3 bases, with 6 bases separating them. The CDR3 region is CASSDSPIYEQYF. CDR3 in DNA: TGTGCCAGCAGTGACTCGCCCATCTACGAGCAGTACTTC.

CDR3 loop: CASSPRQGHNSPLHF. Written as DNA, the CDR3 is TGTGCCAGCAGCCCCCGGCAGGGGCATAATTCACCCCTCCACTTT. V gene TRBV6-5 combines with J gene TRBJ1-6, with a weak D call TRBD1 (6 bases). The germline V gene has CDR1 MNHEY and CDR2 SVGAGI. V was pared by 6 bases and J by 5 bases, with 14 bases between. CDR3 size: 15 residues.

J is TRBJ1-1 and V is TRBV11-2; D not certain. This CDR3 has 13 residues. Trimming took 4 bases from V and 2 from J, leaving 8 bases between them. Germline V gene data show CDR1 as SGHAT and CDR2 as FQNNGV. The CDR3 loop is CASSSVHNTEAFF. The CDR3 DNA reads TGTGCCAGCAGCTCGGTCCACAACACTGAAGCTTTCTTT. Supplemented by reference TRBV11-2 and TRBJ1-1, the full variable domain reads EAGVAQSPRYKIIEKRQSVAFWCNPISGHATLYWYQQILGQGPKLLIQFQNNGVVDDSQLPKDRFSAERLKGVDSTLKIQPAKLEDSAVYLCASSSVHNTEAFFGQGTRLTVV.

V usage is TRBV6-4 and J usage is TRBJ1-4; a possible D gene is TRBD1 (6 bases). The V end was cut by 2 bases, the J end by 4 bases, with 11 bases between. Germline loops: CDR1 MRHNA, CDR2 SNTAGT. There are 15 residues in the CDR3. CDR3 DNA: TGTGCCAGCAGTGACAAGGGGGAGCTTAATGAAAAACTGTTTTTT. Translation: CASSDKGELNEKLFF.

This clone was seen once. The chain couples TRBV11-2 to TRBJ2-5; 8 bases fit TRBD2. The germline CDR1 and CDR2 sequences are SGHAT and FQNNGV. The junction had 6 bases not matched to a gene; V was cut back by 0 bases and J by 3 bases. This CDR3 has 16 residues. CDR3 region: CASSLDPGGPKETQYF. The CDR3, as DNA: TGTGCCAGCAGCTTAGATCCGGGGGGGCCCAAAGAGACCCAGTACTTC.

This clone was counted a single time. The V call is TRBV18, the J call TRBJ1-4, with D possibly TRBD1 on 5 matching bases. V lost 2 bases and J 4 bases, leaving 8 bases between the germline ends. Germline V gene data show CDR1 as KGHSH and CDR2 as LQKENI. The CDR3 spans 14 residues. CDR3 coding DNA: TGTGCCAGCTCACCAGCTGGGGGTAATGAAAAACTGTTTTTT. Translation: CASSPAGGNEKLFF.

This chain uses TRBV29-1 with TRBJ2-3; no definite D call. The CDR3 runs to 12 residues. In germline, CDR1 is SQVTM, CDR2 ANQGSEA. V was clipped by 3 bases and J by 6 bases, with 10 bases between them. CDR3 loop: CSVENPSDTQYF. The DNA for the CDR3 is TGCAGCGTTGAGAACCCCTCGGATACGCAGTATTTT.

DNA of the CDR3: TGTGCCTCCCCACGGGGAGCCACTTACTATGGCTACACCTTC. Amino acid sequence: CASPRGATYYGYTF. The J gene is TRBJ1-2, the V gene TRBV30; D is unclear. The V gene lost 7 bases and the J gene lost 3 bases, with 18 bases spanning the gap. The CDR3 totals 14 residues. Germline V gene lookup returns CDR1 GTSNPN and CDR2 SVGIG (reference sequence).

The chain has TRBV21-1 and TRBJ1-6. TRBV21-1 is reported as a pseudogene. CDR3 length equals 17 residues. CDR3: CASSRDGHTTPNSPLHF. Here the CDR3 DNA reads TGTGCCAGCAGCAGGGACGGACACACGACACCAAATTCACCCCTCCACTTT.

A word on this clone: The sample contains more than one DNA sequence encoding this CDR3. This chain links TRBV10-3 with TRBJ1-2, with 9 bases lining up with TRBD1. Per the germline V gene, CDR1 is ENHRY and CDR2 is SYGVKD. Trimming at V came to 4 bases and at J to 8 bases, leaving 2 bases not matched to a gene. The CDR3 is 12 residues long. The CDR3 DNA sequence: TGTGCCATCAGTGGACAGGGGGGAGGCTACACCTTC. Translation gives CAISGQGGGYTF.

This clone has just one count. The V call is TRBV7-2, the J call TRBJ1-5, with 10 bases that match TRBD1. The germline V gene encodes CDR1 SGHTA and CDR2 FQGNSA. The CDR3 contains 16 residues. With V trimmed by 1 base and J by 4 bases, 4 bases remained unmatched. The CDR3 loop is CASSLVADRGNQPQHF. CDR3 DNA sequence: TGTGCCAGCAGCTTAGTAGCGGACAGGGGGAATCAGCCCCAGCATTTT.

The V and J genes are TRBV18 and TRBJ1-1; TRBD1 aligns across 10 bases. This CDR3 spans 15 amino acids. J was trimmed by 8 bases and V by 3 bases; bases with no gene match: 9. From germline, CDR1 is KGHSH and CDR2 LQKENI. CDR3 loop: CASSPGTGAVWEAFF. CDR3 nucleotide sequence: TGTGCCAGCTCACCGGGGACAGGGGCCGTGTGGGAAGCTTTCTTT.

CDR3 DNA: TGCGCCAGCACGGGACTAGCGGGGGTCCAAACTCGCAATGAGCAGTTCTTC. It encodes CASTGLAGVQTRNEQFF. The chain joins TRBV5-1 to TRBJ2-1; 14 bases line up with TRBD2. The CDR3 is 17 amino acids. The germline V gene has CDR1 SGHRS and CDR2 YFSETQ. V gave up 6 bases and J gave up 6 bases; unmatched junction bases: 11.

The CDR3 reads CASSLDPGLATQYF. CDR3 DNA sequence: TGTGCCAGCAGCTTAGATCCCGGGTTAGCGACCCAGTACTTC. This chain links TRBV11-2 with TRBJ2-5; D gene unclear. In germline, CDR1 is SGHAT, CDR2 FQNNGV. Trimming removed 0 bases from V and 7 bases from J, with 12 bases in between. This CDR3 comprises 14 residues.

The V and J genes are TRBV5-1 and TRBJ1-2; perhaps TRBD1 as D (5 bases). Germline V lookup: CDR1 SGHRS, CDR2 YFSETQ. The V gene lost 2 bases and the J gene lost 8 bases, with 19 bases spanning the gap. The CDR3 is made up of 15 amino acids. CDR3: CASSFLTNTGGGYTF. CDR3 DNA: TGCGCCAGCAGCTTCCTTACCAACACAGGTGGGGGCTACACCTTC.

V is TRBV19 and J is TRBJ2-2; D is possibly TRBD2 (6 bases). V shed 6 bases and J shed 2 bases, with 13 bases lying between them. The CDR3 loop spans 15 amino acids. The germline CDR1 and CDR2 sequences are LNHDA and SQIVND (reference sequence). CDR3 nucleotides: TGTGCCAGTAGGCGGGGCAGGGCTAACACCGGGGAGCTGTTTTTT. Protein: CASRRGRANTGELFF. Drawing the rest from reference TRBV19 and TRBJ2-2, the complete variable domain is DGGITQSPKYLFRKEGQNVTLSCEQNLNHDAMYWYRQDPGQGLRLIYYSQIVNDFQKGDIAEGYSVSREKKESFPLTVTSAQKNPTAFYLCASRRGRANTGELFFGEGSRLTVL.

The CDR3 bases are TGTGCCATCAGTGGGCAGGGGGCCCCTTATAATTCACCCCTCCACTTT. This codes for CAISGQGAPYNSPLHF. The chain uses TRBV10-3 and TRBJ1-6, with 8 bases that match TRBD1. The CDR3 is made up of 16 amino acids. The germline CDR1 and CDR2 sequences are ENHRY and SYGVKD. V lost 4 bases, J lost 4 bases, and 6 bases stayed unmatched.

V is TRBV27 and J is TRBJ2-2; TRBD2 agrees at 8 bases. Germline trimming cut 6 bases from V and 7 bases from J; bases unmatched to any gene: 19. The CDR3 sequence is 18 residues long. CDR1 is MNHEY, CDR2 SMNVEV, per germline (reference sequence). The CDR3 sequence: CASSRRQAGAISDGELFF. The CDR3 coding sequence is TGTGCCAGCAGCCGGCGCCAAGCGGGGGCCATTTCCGACGGGGAGCTGTTTTTT.

The chain carries TRBV2 and TRBJ2-5; 8 nucleotides agree with TRBD1. Germline loops: CDR1 SNHLY, CDR2 FYNNEI. This CDR3 has 17 residues. V dropped 5 bases and J dropped 4; count of bases not matched to a gene: 15. Here the CDR3 reads CASSSRGQGAIGETQYF. DNA for the CDR3: TGTGCCAGCAGTAGCCGAGGGCAGGGGGCGATAGGAGAGACCCAGTACTTC. Drawing the rest from reference TRBV2 and TRBJ2-5, the complete variable domain is EPEVTQTPSHQVTQMGQEVILRCVPISNHLYFYWYRQILGQKVEFLVSFYNNEISEKSEIFDDQFSVERPDGSNFTLKIRSTKLEDSAMYFCASSSRGQGAIGETQYFGPGTRLLVL.